The present entry profiles one T cell receptor (beta chain) with its context. The V and J ends lost 5 bases and 2 bases, in that order; junction bases with no gene match: 10. The CDR3 is 17 residues long. The germline CDR1 and CDR2 sequences are ENHRY and SYGVKD. Assay used: immunoSEQ multiplex PCR; TCRdb lists only in-frame clones, some missing. The table shows 300,000 to 350,000 clones, with about 91% occurring only once. These data are taken from a study of blood T cell repertoires in COVID-19. Sequenced: peripheral blood. The rearrangement uses TRBV10-3 and TRBJ1-1, with 11 bases lining up with TRBD1. The receptor comes from a man aged 25-40 years with COVID-19, enrolled during active disease. As DNA, the CDR3 is TGTGCCATCAGTCCATCACCTGGGACAGGGGGAAACACTGAAGCTTTCTTT. Its protein is CAISPSPGTGGNTEAFF.